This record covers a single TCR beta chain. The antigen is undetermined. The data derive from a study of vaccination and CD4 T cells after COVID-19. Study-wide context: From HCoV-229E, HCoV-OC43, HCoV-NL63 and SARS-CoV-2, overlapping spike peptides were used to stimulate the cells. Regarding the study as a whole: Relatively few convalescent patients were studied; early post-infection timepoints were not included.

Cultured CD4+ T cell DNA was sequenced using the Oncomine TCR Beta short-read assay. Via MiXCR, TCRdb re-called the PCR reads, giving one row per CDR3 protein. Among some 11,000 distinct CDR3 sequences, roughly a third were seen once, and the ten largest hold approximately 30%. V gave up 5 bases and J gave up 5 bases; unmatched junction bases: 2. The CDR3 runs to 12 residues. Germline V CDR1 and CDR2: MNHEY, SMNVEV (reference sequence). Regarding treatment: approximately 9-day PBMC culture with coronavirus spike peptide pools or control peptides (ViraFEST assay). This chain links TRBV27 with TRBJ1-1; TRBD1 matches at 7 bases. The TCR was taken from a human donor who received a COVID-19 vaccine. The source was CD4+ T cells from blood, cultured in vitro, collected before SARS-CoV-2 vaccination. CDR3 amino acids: CASSTRGTEAFF. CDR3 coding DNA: TGTGCCAGCAGTACCAGGGGGACTGAAGCTTTCTTT.